The 31 T cell receptor beta chains given below trace back to one sample, sequenced in a study of control samples from healthy donors and cancer patients. Clones were sequenced by immunoSEQ multiplex PCR, and TCRdb holds only the in-frame ones, with some missing. The sample has under 60,000 clones, around 94% seen once. Sequencing was performed on blood. The receptors derive from a man younger than 45 in good health.

V and J are TRBV19 and TRBJ2-1; 7 bases align to TRBD2. CDR3 length: 18 amino acids. The V gene end was trimmed by 0 bases and the J gene end by 1 base; junction bases not matched to a gene: 9. CDR1 is LNHDA, CDR2 SQIVND, per germline (reference sequence). The chain's CDR3 is CASSIDKAGAVSYNEQFF. CDR3 nucleotides: TGTGCCAGTAGTATAGACAAGGCGGGAGCCGTGTCCTACAATGAGCAGTTCTTC.

This chain links TRBV27 with TRBJ1-3; D is unclear. The CDR3 contains 15 residues. Germline lookup yields CDR1 MNHEY and CDR2 SMNVEV (reference sequence). V lost 0 bases, J lost 2 bases, and 8 bases lay in between. The CDR3 spells CASSLSPYAGNTIYF. The CDR3 DNA sequence: TGTGCCAGCAGTTTATCTCCCTATGCTGGAAACACCATATATTTT.

CDR3 sequence reads: CASSQDSGIQPQHF. CDR3 nucleotide sequence: TGCGCCAGCAGCCAAGACTCGGGGATTCAGCCCCAGCATTTT. The V gene is TRBV4-3, the J gene TRBJ1-5; D unresolved. The CDR3 is 14 residues long. The V end lost 0 bases, the J end lost 6 bases, and 9 bases lay between the germline ends. The V gene's germline CDR1 is LGHNA and CDR2 YSLEER.

J is TRBJ1-5 and V is TRBV5-5, with 7 bases aligning to TRBD1. Germline CDR1 is SGHKS and CDR2 is YYEKEE (reference sequence). Trimming at V came to 4 bases and at J to 0 bases, leaving 10 bases not matched to a gene. The CDR3 length is 17 residues. The CDR3, as DNA: TGTGCCAGCAGCATTTCAACAGGGGTTATTAGCAATCAGCCCCAGCATTTT. Translation: CASSISTGVISNQPQHF.

This chain uses TRBV28 with TRBJ2-3; perhaps TRBD1 as D (7 bases). The CDR3 totals 16 residues. V dropped 3 bases and J dropped 3 bases, with 16 bases sitting between them. Germline V gene lookup returns CDR1 MDHEN and CDR2 SYDVKM. CDR3 in amino acids: CASSFQVRGATDTQYF. The CDR3 DNA sequence: TGTGCCAGCAGTTTTCAGGTCAGGGGGGCGACAGATACGCAGTATTTT.

The rearrangement joins TRBV2 to TRBJ1-5; 7 bases are a match to TRBD1. The germline gives CDR1 SNHLY, CDR2 FYNNEI. With 6 bases clipped from V and 0 bases from J, the junction kept 5 bases outside the gene matches. The length of the CDR3 is 15 residues. CDR3 sequence reads: CASRETGASNQPQHF. CDR3 in DNA: TGTGCCAGCAGAGAAACAGGGGCTAGCAATCAGCCCCAGCATTTT.

Of note for this clone: The junction departs from germline at one end; a sequencing error may be responsible. The V gene is TRBV7-9, the J gene TRBJ2-1, with 9 bases matching TRBD2. Germline loops: CDR1 SEHNR, CDR2 FQNEAQ (reference sequence). The CDR3 is made up of 14 amino acids. In DNA, the CDR3 is TGTACCAGCAGCCAGAGCGGGGGGCTCAATGAGCAGTTCTTC. It encodes CTSSQSGGLNEQFF.

The V call is TRBV19, the J call TRBJ2-7, with 8 bases that match TRBD1. This CDR3 region has 14 residues. Germline loops: CDR1 LNHDA, CDR2 SQIVND (reference sequence). The V segment lost 3 bases and the J segment 3 bases; nucleotides outside the gene matches: 4. The CDR3 bases are TGTGCCAGTAGTATCGGGACAGGTTACTACGAGCAGTACTTC. Residues: CASSIGTGYYEQYF.

V and J are TRBV6-1 and TRBJ1-5; D call uncertain. Germline lookup yields CDR1 MNHNS and CDR2 SASEGT. Deletions cut 3 bases from V and 0 bases from J, with 9 bases between. This CDR3 is built from 15 residues. The CDR3 bases are TGTGCCAGCAGTGAGGAACAGTATAGCAATCAGCCCCAGCATTTT. This sequence encodes CASSEEQYSNQPQHF.

The chain couples TRBV2 to TRBJ1-2; D is possibly TRBD1 (6 bases). Germline CDR1 and CDR2: SNHLY and FYNNEI. V was clipped by 6 bases and J by 6 bases, with 11 bases between them. The CDR3 runs to 12 residues. The CDR3 is CASSLQGNGYTF. In DNA, the CDR3 is TGTGCCAGCAGCTTACAGGGAAATGGCTACACCTTC.

The CDR3 protein is CASSLGQGGEKLFF. CDR3 DNA sequence: TGTGCCAGCAGTTTAGGGCAGGGAGGTGAAAAACTGTTTTTT. The chain combines TRBV28 with TRBJ1-4; the D gene is possibly TRBD1 (5 bases). Trimming shortened V by 2 bases and J by 7 bases, and 11 bases separated the two germline ends. This CDR3 is built from 14 residues. Germline V CDR1 and CDR2: MDHEN, SYDVKM. The whole variable domain, filled in from reference TRBV28 and TRBJ1-4, reads DVKVTQSSRYLVKRTGEKVFLECVQDMDHENMFWYRQDPGLGLRLIYFSYDVKMKEKGDIPEGYSVSREKKERFSLILESASTNQTSMYLCASSLGQGGEKLFFGSGTQLSVL.

The V gene is TRBV2, the J gene TRBJ2-7, with unresolved D. This CDR3 is 14 amino acids long. Trimming shortened V by 6 bases and J by 4 bases, and 16 bases separated the two germline ends. CDR1 SNHLY and CDR2 FYNNEI come from the germline V gene. The CDR3, as DNA: TGTGCCAGCAGGGACCCCTTCATTGAGTACGAGCAGTACTTC. Translating it yields CASRDPFIEYEQYF.

The chain carries TRBV6-2 or TRBV6-3 and TRBJ2-2, with D uncertain. Germline V gene data show CDR1 as MNHEY and CDR2 as SVGEGT. Trimming removed 2 bases from V and 5 bases from J, with 9 bases in between. The CDR3 extends over 14 amino acids. CDR3 in amino acids: CASSYPTVTGELFF. The CDR3 DNA is TGTGCCAGCAGTTACCCGACCGTTACCGGGGAGCTGTTTTTT.

The rearrangement links TRBV4-2 to TRBJ1-1; no clear D gene. The V gene lost 1 base and the J gene lost 0 bases, with 15 bases spanning the gap. CDR1 and CDR2 (germline): LGHNA, YNFKEQ. This CDR3 spans 17 amino acids. This CDR3 reads CASSQGGAERMNTEAFF. The CDR3 DNA follows: TGTGCCAGCAGCCAAGGAGGTGCCGAAAGGATGAACACTGAAGCTTTCTTT.

The sample holds a few counts of this clone. V usage is TRBV2 and J usage is TRBJ1-5, with 8 bases identical to TRBD1. The CDR3 has 15 residues. Germline V lookup: CDR1 SNHLY, CDR2 FYNNEI. V dropped 7 bases and J dropped 4; count of bases not matched to a gene: 9. This CDR3 reads CASNPVDRGNQPQHF. DNA for the CDR3: TGTGCCAGCAACCCCGTAGACAGGGGAAATCAGCCCCAGCATTTT.

This rearrangement joins TRBV6-2 or TRBV6-3 to TRBJ2-3, with D perhaps matching TRBD1 or TRBD2 (6 bases each). V dropped 4 bases and J dropped 13 bases, with 15 bases sitting between them. The CDR3 sequence is 12 residues long. The germline CDR1 and CDR2 sequences are MNHEY and SVGEGT. The DNA for the CDR3 is TGTGCCAGCAGTTCCCGGGACAAGCGGGAGTATTTT. Protein: CASSSRDKREYF.

This rearrangement joins TRBV29-1 to TRBJ2-5; possibly TRBD2 for D (5 bases). Looked up from germline, CDR1 is SQVTM and CDR2 is ANQGSEA. The CDR3 is 14 amino acids. V lost 5 bases and J lost 1, with 14 bases in between. Here the CDR3 reads CSVYAPGVQETQYF. The CDR3 nucleotides read TGCAGCGTTTACGCGCCCGGGGTCCAAGAGACCCAGTACTTC.

This chain uses TRBV4-3 with TRBJ2-1; D assignment may be TRBD1 or TRBD2 (5 bases each). CDR1 LGHNA and CDR2 YSLEER come from the germline V gene. V lost 0 bases and J lost 0, with 9 bases in between. The CDR3 is made up of 16 amino acids. CDR3 residues: CASSQEWGSSYNEQFF. For the CDR3, the DNA is TGCGCCAGCAGCCAAGAATGGGGGAGCTCCTACAATGAGCAGTTCTTC.

This chain uses TRBV7-3 with TRBJ1-1, with D perhaps TRBD1 (5 bases). From germline, CDR1 is SGHTA and CDR2 FQGTGA. The CDR3 covers 17 residues. V was clipped by 2 bases and J by 2 bases, with 18 bases between them. In DNA, the CDR3 is TGTGCCAGCAGCTTAGGGGGGGGACGACTCCTCAACACTGAAGCTTTCTTT. It encodes CASSLGGGRLLNTEAFF.

This sequence joins TRBV7-2 and TRBJ2-3; 7 nucleotides match TRBD2. The trim removed 3 bases at V and 3 bases at J, leaving 3 bases unmatched. The CDR3 covers 14 residues. Germline V gene sequence: CDR1 SGHTA, CDR2 FQGNSA. The CDR3 loop is CASSFGTKTDTQYF. In DNA, the CDR3 is TGTGCCAGCAGCTTCGGGACTAAGACAGATACGCAGTATTTT.

This rearrangement joins TRBV27 to TRBJ1-6; 10 bases map to TRBD1. V shed 5 bases and J 8 bases; nucleotides not matched to a gene: 6. In germline, CDR1 is MNHEY, CDR2 SMNVEV (reference sequence). This CDR3 has 15 amino acids. CDR3 residues: CASSPGTGADSPLHF. CDR3 in DNA: TGTGCCAGCAGTCCAGGGACAGGGGCGGATTCACCCCTCCACTTT.

In regard to this clone: Additional DNA sequences in this sample encode the identical CDR3. This rearrangement joins TRBV6-5 to TRBJ2-7, with 9 bases matching TRBD1. Germline assignment: CDR1 MNHEY and CDR2 SVGAGI. V gave up 6 bases and J gave up 2 bases; unmatched junction bases: 2. The CDR3 runs 13 residues. The CDR3, as DNA: TGTGCCAGCAGACGGACAGGGGCCTACGAGCAGTACTTC. As protein: CASRRTGAYEQYF.

This chain links TRBV5-4 with TRBJ2-7; 8 positions agree with TRBD2. CDR1 and CDR2 (germline): SGHNT, YYREEE (reference sequence). Trimming removed 0 bases from V and 2 bases from J; junction bases left unmatched: 10. This CDR3 comprises 17 residues. The CDR3, as DNA: TGTGCCAGCAGCTTGGGACTAGCGTCGGGAAGCCCCTACGAGCAGTACTTC. Translated: CASSLGLASGSPYEQYF.

This clone has only one observation. The V call is TRBV19, the J call TRBJ2-7, with TRBD1 matching over 9 bases. J was trimmed by 7 bases and V by 7 bases; bases with no gene match: 17. The CDR3 spans 16 residues. The V gene's germline CDR1 is LNHDA and CDR2 SQIVND (reference sequence). CDR3 bases: TGTGCCAGTACCCCCGGAATCATACAGGGGGCGGGAGAGCAGTACTTC. The encoded protein is CASTPGIIQGAGEQYF.

This chain joins TRBV6-1 and TRBJ2-7; unclear D gene. This CDR3 contains 13 residues. The V end was cut by 3 bases, the J end by 0 bases, with 6 bases between. The germline gives CDR1 MNHNS, CDR2 SASEGT. The chain's CDR3 is CASSDGSSYEQYF. Here the CDR3 DNA reads TGTGCCAGCAGTGACGGCAGCTCCTACGAGCAGTACTTC.

Only a few counts were recorded for this clone. This chain joins TRBV6-2 or TRBV6-3 and TRBJ2-3; 11 nucleotides align to TRBD2. The germline gives CDR1 MNHEY, CDR2 SVGEGT. The trim removed 0 bases at V and 4 bases at J, leaving 0 bases unmatched. CDR3 length: 15 amino acids. The CDR3 DNA follows: TGTGCCAGCAGTTACTCGACTAGCGGGGCAGATACGCAGTATTTT. This sequence encodes CASSYSTSGADTQYF.

V usage is TRBV7-9 and J usage is TRBJ2-1; TRBD1 matches at 7 bases. The germline gives CDR1 SEHNR, CDR2 FQNEAQ (reference sequence). The CDR3 is made up of 13 amino acids. The junction had 9 bases not matched to a gene; V was cut back by 8 bases and J by 8 bases. In DNA, the CDR3 is TGTGCCAGCGATAGGGGGCGTAGGGATGAGCAGTTCTTC. It codes for CASDRGRRDEQFF.

The genes are TRBV10-3 and TRBJ2-3; 10 bases align to TRBD2. The length of the CDR3 is 17 residues. Germline CDR1 and CDR2: ENHRY and SYGVKD. Trimming took 0 bases from V and 2 from J; bases not matched to a gene: 5. CDR3 residues: CAISESSSGRDTDTQYF. CDR3 bases: TGTGCCATCAGTGAGTCCTCGAGCGGGAGGGACACAGATACGCAGTATTTT.

The chain employs TRBV4-1 and TRBJ2-7; unclear D gene. The CDR3 has 13 amino acids. Trimming shortened V by 1 base and J by 0 bases, and 4 bases separated the two germline ends. CDR1 and CDR2 (germline): MGHRA, YSYEKL. This chain's CDR3 is CASSQAVSYEQYF. As DNA, the CDR3 is TGCGCCAGCAGCCAAGCTGTCTCCTACGAGCAGTACTTC.

V usage is TRBV7-8 and J usage is TRBJ1-2, with TRBD1 identical over 8 bases. Looked up from germline, CDR1 is SGHVS and CDR2 is FQNEAQ. V lost 2 bases to trimming and J lost 8 bases; unmatched junction nucleotides: 4. This CDR3 is built from 13 residues. Here the CDR3 reads CASSLQWDRGYTF. In nucleotides, the CDR3 is TGTGCCAGCAGCTTACAATGGGACAGGGGCTACACCTTC.

The chain combines TRBV29-1 with TRBJ1-1; 9 nucleotides align to TRBD1. This CDR3 region has 17 residues. Germline V gene data show CDR1 as SQVTM and CDR2 as ANQGSEA. Losses at the gene ends were 4 bases for V and 1 base for J; bases not matched to a gene: 13. CDR3 in DNA: TGCAGCGTTGGCGGACGGACAGGGGCCATTTCGAACACTGAAGCTTTCTTT. It specifies CSVGGRTGAISNTEAFF.